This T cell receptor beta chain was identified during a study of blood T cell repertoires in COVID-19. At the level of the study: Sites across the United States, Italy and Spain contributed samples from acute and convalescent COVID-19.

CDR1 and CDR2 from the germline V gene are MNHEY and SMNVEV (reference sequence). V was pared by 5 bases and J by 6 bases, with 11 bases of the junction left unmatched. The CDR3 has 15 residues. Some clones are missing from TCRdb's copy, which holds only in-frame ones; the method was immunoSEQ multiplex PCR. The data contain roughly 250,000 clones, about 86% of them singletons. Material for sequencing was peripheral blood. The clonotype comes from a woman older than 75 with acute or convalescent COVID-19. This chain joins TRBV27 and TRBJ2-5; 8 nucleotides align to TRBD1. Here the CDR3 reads CASSNLGQGGKTQYF. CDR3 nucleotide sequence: TGTGCCAGCAGTAACCTTGGACAGGGTGGCAAGACCCAGTACTTC.